The clone carrying this T cell receptor beta chain occurred many times. Its specificity is not known. The entry originates in a study of response to subunit inactivated influenza vaccine. V was clipped by 4 bases and J by 2 bases, with 7 bases between them. In germline, CDR1 is MDHEN, CDR2 SYDVKM. The CDR3 sequence is 13 residues long. TCRdb recomputed calls from the RT-PCR reads with MiXCR, one row per CDR3 protein. This repertoire shows about 500,000 distinct CDR3 sequences, approximately 7.2% found once; its top ten account for around 13%. Regarding the study as a whole: Authors suggested each seasonal flu vaccination may recruit only limited numbers of new T cells.

This rearrangement joins TRBV28 to TRBJ2-3; D not resolved. The sequence derives from a man aged 50-75 years who received an inactivated influenza vaccine. The sample was PBMCs from blood, taken less than 30 months after vaccination. The CDR3 coding sequence is TGTGCCAGCAGTTGGGCCAACACAGATACGCAGTATTTT. Protein sequence: CASSWANTDTQYF.